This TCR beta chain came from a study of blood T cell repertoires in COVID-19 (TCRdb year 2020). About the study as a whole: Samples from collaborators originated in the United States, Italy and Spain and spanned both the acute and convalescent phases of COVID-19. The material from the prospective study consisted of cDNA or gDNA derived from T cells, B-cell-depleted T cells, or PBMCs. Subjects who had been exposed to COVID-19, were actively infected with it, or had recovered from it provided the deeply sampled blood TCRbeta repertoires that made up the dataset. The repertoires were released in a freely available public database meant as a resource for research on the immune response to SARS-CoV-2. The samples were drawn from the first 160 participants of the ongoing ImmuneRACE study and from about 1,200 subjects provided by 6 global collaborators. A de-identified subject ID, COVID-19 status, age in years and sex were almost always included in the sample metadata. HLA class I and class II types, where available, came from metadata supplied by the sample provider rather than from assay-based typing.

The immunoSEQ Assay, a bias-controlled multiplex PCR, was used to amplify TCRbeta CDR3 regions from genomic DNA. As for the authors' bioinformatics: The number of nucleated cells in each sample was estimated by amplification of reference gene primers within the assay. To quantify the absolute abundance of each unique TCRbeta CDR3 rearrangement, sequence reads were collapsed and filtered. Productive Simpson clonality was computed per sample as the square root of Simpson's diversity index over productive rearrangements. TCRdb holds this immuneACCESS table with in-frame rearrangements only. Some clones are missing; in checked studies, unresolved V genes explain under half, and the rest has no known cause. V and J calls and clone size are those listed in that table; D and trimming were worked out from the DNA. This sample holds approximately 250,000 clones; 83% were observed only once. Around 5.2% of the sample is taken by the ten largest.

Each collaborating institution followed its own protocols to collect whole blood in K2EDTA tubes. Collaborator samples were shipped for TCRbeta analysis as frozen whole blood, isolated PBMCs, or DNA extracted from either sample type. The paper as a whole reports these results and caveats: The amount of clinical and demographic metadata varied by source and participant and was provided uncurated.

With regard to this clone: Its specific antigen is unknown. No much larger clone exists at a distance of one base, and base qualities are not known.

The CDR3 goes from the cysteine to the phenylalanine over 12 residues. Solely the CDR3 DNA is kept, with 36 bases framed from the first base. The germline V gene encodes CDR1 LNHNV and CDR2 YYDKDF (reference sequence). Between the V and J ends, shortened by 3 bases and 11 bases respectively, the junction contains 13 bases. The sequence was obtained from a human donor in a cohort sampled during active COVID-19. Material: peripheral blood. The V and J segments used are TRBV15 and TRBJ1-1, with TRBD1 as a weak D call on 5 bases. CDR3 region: CATSSQGAGAFF. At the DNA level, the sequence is TGTGCCACCAGCAGTCAGGGCGCAGGGGCTTTCTTT.